This TCR beta chain is from a study of human T cells and chemical hapten exposure. This clonotype was seen repeatedly, ten times or more. Sample time point: pre-sensitization, week 0. Treatment here: therapeutic diphenylcyclopropenone sensitization with weekly scalp DPC. Via MiXCR, TCRdb re-called the RACE reads, giving one row per CDR3 protein. Found here are approximately 79,000 distinct CDR3 sequences, 8.5% of them singletons; the top ten hold approximately 2.4%. This CDR3 spans 15 amino acids. Trimming pared 2 bases from V and 6 bases from J, leaving 14 bases between. Germline V CDR1 and CDR2: MNHEY, SVGEGT.

The source was whole blood, collected in connection with sensitization to the hapten diphenylcyclopropenone (DPC). This chain uses TRBV6-2 or TRBV6-3 with TRBJ1-5; D unclear. The receptor was derived from a man aged 40-55 years with alopecia areata. Some clones in this sample may be carry-over from other donors' samples. CDR3 protein: CASSYAGRGAQPQHF. In DNA form, the CDR3 reads TGTGCCAGCAGTTACGCCGGAAGAGGTGCTCAGCCCCAGCATTTT.